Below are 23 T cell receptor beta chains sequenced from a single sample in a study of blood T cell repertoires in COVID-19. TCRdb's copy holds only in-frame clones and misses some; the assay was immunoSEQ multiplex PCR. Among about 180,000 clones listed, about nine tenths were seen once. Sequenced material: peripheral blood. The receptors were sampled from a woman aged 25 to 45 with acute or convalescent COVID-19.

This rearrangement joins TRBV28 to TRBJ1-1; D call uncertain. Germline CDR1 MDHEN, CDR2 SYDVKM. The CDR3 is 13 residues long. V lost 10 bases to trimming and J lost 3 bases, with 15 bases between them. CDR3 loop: CATWGGSDTEAFF. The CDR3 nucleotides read TGTGCCACCTGGGGAGGGTCGGACACTGAAGCTTTCTTT.

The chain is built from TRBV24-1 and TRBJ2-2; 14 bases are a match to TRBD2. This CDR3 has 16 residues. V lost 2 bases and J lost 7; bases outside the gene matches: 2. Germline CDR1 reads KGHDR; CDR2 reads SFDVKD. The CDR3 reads CATSDWTSGRLGELFF. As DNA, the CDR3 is TGTGCCACCAGTGATTGGACTAGCGGGAGGCTCGGGGAGCTGTTTTTT.

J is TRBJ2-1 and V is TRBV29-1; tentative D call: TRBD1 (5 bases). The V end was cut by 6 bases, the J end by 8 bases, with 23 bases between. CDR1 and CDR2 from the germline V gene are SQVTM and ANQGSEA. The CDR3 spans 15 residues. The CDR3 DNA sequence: TGCAGCGTGGAGAGAGTGGTAGATGGCAGGGATGAGCAGTTCTTC. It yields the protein CSVERVVDGRDEQFF.

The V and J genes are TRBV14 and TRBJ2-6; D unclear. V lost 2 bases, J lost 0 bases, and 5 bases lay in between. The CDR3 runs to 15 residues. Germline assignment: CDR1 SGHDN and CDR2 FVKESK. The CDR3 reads CASSQYRSGANVLTF. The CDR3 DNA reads TGTGCCAGCAGCCAATATCGCTCTGGGGCCAACGTCCTGACTTTC.

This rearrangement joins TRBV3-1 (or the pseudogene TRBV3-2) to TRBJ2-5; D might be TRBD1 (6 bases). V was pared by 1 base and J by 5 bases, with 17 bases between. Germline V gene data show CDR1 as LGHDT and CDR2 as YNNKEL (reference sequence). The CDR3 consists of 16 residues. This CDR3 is CASSQVVTGWAETQYF. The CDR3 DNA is TGTGCCAGCAGCCAAGTTGTAACAGGGTGGGCGGAGACCCAGTACTTC.

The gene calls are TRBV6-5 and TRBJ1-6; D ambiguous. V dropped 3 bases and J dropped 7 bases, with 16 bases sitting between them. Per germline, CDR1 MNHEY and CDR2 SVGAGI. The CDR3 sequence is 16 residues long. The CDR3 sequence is CASSYRLSRQNSPLHF. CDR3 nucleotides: TGTGCCAGCAGTTATCGCCTAAGTCGCCAAAATTCACCCCTCCACTTT.

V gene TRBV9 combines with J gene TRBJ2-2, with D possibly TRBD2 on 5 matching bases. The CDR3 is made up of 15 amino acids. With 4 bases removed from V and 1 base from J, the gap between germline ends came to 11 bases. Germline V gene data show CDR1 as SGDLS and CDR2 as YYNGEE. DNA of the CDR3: TGTGCCAGCAGCCAAGGAGGATTGAACACCGGGGAGCTGTTTTTT. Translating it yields CASSQGGLNTGELFF.

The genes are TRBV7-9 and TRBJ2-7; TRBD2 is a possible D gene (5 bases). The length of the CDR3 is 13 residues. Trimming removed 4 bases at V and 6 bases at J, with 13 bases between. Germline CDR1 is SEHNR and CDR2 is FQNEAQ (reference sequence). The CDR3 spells CASSSDPAGEQYF. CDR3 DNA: TGTGCCAGCAGCTCCGACCCGGCGGGCGAGCAGTACTTC.

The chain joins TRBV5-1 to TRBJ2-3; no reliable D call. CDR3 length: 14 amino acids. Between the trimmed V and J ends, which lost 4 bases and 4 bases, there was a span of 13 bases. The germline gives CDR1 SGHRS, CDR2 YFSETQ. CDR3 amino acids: CASSTEALPDTQYF. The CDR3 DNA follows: TGCGCCAGCAGCACCGAGGCTCTCCCAGATACGCAGTATTTT.

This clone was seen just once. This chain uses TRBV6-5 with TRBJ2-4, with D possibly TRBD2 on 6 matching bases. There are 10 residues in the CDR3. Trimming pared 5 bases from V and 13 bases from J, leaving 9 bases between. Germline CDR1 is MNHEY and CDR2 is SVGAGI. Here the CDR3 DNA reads TGTGCCAGCAGTCGGGACTCACAGTACTTC. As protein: CASSRDSQYF.

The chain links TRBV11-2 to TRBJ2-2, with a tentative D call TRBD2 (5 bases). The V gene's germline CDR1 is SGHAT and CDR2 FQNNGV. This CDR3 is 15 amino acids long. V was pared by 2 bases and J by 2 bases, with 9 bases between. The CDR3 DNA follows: TGTGCCAGCAGCTTATGGAGGCACAACACCGGGGAGCTGTTTTTT. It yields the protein CASSLWRHNTGELFF.

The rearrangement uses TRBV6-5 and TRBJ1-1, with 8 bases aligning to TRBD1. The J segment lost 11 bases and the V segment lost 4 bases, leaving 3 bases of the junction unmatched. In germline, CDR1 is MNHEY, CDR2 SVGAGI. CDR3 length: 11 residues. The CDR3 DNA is TGTGCCAGCAGTTCCCGACAGGGGGCTTTCTTT. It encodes CASSSRQGAFF.

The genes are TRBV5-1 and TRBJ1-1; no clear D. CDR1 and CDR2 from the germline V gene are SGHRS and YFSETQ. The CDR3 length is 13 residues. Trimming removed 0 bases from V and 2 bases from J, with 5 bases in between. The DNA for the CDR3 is TGCGCCAGCAGCTTGGGGAGCAACACTGAAGCTTTCTTT. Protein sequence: CASSLGSNTEAFF.

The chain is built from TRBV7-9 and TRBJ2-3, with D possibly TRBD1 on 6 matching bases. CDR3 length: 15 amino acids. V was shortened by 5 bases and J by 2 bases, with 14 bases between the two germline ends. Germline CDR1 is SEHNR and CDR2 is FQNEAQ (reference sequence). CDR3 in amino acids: CASSPGQTYTDTQYF. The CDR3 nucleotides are TGTGCCAGCAGCCCGGGACAAACCTACACAGATACGCAGTATTTT.

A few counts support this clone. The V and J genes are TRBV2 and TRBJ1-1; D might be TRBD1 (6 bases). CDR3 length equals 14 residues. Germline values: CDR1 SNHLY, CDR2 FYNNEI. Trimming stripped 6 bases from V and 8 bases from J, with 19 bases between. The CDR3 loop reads CASRSIRGIGEAFF. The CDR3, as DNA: TGTGCCAGCAGATCTATCAGGGGCATTGGGGAAGCTTTCTTT.

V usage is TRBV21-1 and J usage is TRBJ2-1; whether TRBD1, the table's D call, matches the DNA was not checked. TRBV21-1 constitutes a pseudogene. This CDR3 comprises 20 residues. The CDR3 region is CASSPETGHPTAGSYNEQFF. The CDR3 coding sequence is TGTGCCAGCAGTCCGGAGACGGGACACCCCACGGCGGGCTCCTACAATGAGCAGTTCTTC.

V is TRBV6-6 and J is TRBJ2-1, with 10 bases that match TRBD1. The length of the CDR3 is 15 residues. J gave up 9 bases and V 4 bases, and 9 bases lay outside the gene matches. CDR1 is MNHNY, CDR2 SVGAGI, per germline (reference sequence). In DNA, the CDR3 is TGTGCCAGCAGTTCCACCGGGACAGGGGAAGGTGAGCAGTTCTTC. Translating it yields CASSSTGTGEGEQFF.

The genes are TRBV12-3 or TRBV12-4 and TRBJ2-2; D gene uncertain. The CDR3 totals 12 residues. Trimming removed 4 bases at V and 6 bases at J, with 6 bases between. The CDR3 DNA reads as TGTGCCAGCAGTTCAGAATCCGGGGAGCTGTTTTTT. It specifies CASSSESGELFF.

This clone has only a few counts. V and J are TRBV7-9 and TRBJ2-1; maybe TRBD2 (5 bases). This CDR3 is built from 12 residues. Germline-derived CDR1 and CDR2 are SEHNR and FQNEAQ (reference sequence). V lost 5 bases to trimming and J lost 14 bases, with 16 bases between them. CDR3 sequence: CASSHPRGMEFF. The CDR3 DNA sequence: TGTGCCAGCAGCCACCCCAGAGGGATGGAGTTCTTC.

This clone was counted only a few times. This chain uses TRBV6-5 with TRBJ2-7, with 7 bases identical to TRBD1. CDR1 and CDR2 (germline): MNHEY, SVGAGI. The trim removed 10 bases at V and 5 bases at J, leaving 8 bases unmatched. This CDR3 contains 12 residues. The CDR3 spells CAIPTGFHEQYF. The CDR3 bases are TGTGCCATTCCGACAGGGTTCCACGAGCAGTACTTC.

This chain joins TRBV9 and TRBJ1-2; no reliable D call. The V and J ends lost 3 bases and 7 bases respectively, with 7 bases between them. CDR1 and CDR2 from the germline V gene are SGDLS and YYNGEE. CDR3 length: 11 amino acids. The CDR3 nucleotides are TGTGCCAGCAGCGCCGGTCGTGGCTACACCTTC. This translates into CASSAGRGYTF.

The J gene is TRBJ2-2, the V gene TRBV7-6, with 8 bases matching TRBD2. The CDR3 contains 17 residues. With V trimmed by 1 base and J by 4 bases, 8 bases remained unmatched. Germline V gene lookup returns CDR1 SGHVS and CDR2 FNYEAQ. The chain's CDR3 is CASSLVSGTRGTGELFF. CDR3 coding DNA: TGTGCCAGCAGCTTAGTTTCCGGGACTAGGGGCACCGGGGAGCTGTTTTTT.

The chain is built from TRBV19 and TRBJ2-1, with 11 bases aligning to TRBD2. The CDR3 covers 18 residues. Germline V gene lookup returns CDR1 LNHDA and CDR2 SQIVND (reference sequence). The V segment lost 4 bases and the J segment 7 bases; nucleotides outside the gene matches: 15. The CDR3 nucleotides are TGTGCCAGTAGTAGGGGACTAGCGGACATGGAGATTCGGAATGAGCAGTTCTTC. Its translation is CASSRGLADMEIRNEQFF. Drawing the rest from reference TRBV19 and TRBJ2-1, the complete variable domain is DGGITQSPKYLFRKEGQNVTLSCEQNLNHDAMYWYRQDPGQGLRLIYYSQIVNDFQKGDIAEGYSVSREKKESFPLTVTSAQKNPTAFYLCASSRGLADMEIRNEQFFGPGTRLTVL.